Each of the 17 T cell receptor beta chains below was sequenced from the same sample in a study of blood T cell repertoires in COVID-19 (dated by TCRdb to about 2020). Library prep was done by the immunoSEQ multiplex PCR assay. Entries here come from immuneACCESS through TCRdb and include only in-frame sequences with V and J called. Some clones fail to appear in such tables; in the studies checked, an unresolved V gene covers under half of the shortfall, and the cause of the remainder is unknown. The sample yields about 59,000 clones; 80% to 95% were counted once. Of the sample, approximately 16% falls within the top ten clones. Source material: peripheral blood. All receptors come from a man older than 75 with acute or convalescent COVID-19.

CDR3 amino acids: CASTEGTGGLGKLFF. The CDR3 region has the DNA TGTGCCAGCACCGAAGGAACAGGGGGCCTTGGAAAACTGTTTTTT. This chain uses TRBV6-5 with TRBJ1-4; 9 bases match TRBD1. The CDR3 extends over 15 amino acids. CDR1 MNHEY and CDR2 SVGAGI come from the germline V gene. The V segment lost 7 bases and the J segment 10 bases; nucleotides outside the gene matches: 13.

The chain has TRBV11-2 and TRBJ1-1; TRBD1 might be the D (6 bases). V lost 6 bases and J lost 1, with 9 bases in between. The germline V gene has CDR1 SGHAT and CDR2 FQNNGV. The CDR3 spans 13 residues. Here the CDR3 DNA reads TGTGCCAGCAGGCGGACAGAGAACACTGAAGCTTTCTTT. This encodes CASRRTENTEAFF. Using reference TRBV11-2 and TRBJ1-1 for the parts outside the CDR3, the full variable domain is EAGVAQSPRYKIIEKRQSVAFWCNPISGHATLYWYQQILGQGPKLLIQFQNNGVVDDSQLPKDRFSAERLKGVDSTLKIQPAKLEDSAVYLCASRRTENTEAFFGQGTRLTVV.

The chain carries TRBV5-4 and TRBJ2-7, with TRBD2 matching over 11 bases. Looked up from germline, CDR1 is SGHNT and CDR2 is YYREEE (reference sequence). The CDR3 consists of 16 residues. The J segment lost 1 base and the V segment lost 2 bases, leaving 5 bases of the junction unmatched. DNA of the CDR3: TGTGCCAGCAGCTTAGTAGCGGGGGGGCCTTCCTACGAGCAGTACTTC. Its translation is CASSLVAGGPSYEQYF.

The chain uses TRBV27 and TRBJ1-1; 8 positions agree with TRBD1. The germline gives CDR1 MNHEY, CDR2 SMNVEV (reference sequence). The CDR3 loop spans 13 amino acids. V dropped 4 bases and J dropped 8; count of bases not matched to a gene: 6. Here the CDR3 DNA reads TGTGCCAGCAGTTCTCACGACAGGGGCGAAGCTTTCTTT. It specifies CASSSHDRGEAFF.

The V call is TRBV24-1, the J call TRBJ2-1, with D possibly matching TRBD1 (6 bases). V lost 0 bases and J 6 bases, leaving 17 bases between the germline ends. The V gene's germline CDR1 is KGHDR and CDR2 SFDVKD. The CDR3 covers 17 residues. CDR3 bases: TGTGCCACCAGTGATTTGTGGACGACGGGACAACGCAATGAGCAGTTCTTC. Encoded protein: CATSDLWTTGQRNEQFF.

Note on this clone: Germline and junction disagree at one end, which may indicate a read error. The chain combines TRBV12-3 or TRBV12-4 with TRBJ1-2; the match to TRBD1 covers 8 bases. The CDR3 is 11 residues long. The CDR3 nucleotides are TGTGCCAGCAGTGGGGACAGGCGCCTCGCATTC. It specifies CASSGDRRLAF.

The gene calls are TRBV15 and TRBJ2-1; 9 bases align to TRBD2. After removal of 0 bases from V and 5 bases from J, the junction contained 11 bases not matched to a gene. The germline V gene has CDR1 LNHNV and CDR2 YYDKDF (reference sequence). The CDR3 totals 18 residues. The CDR3 DNA follows: TGTGCCACCAGCAGAGACCTCCCTATAGCGGGGGCGAACAATGAGCAGTTCTTC. Its translation is CATSRDLPIAGANNEQFF.

This chain joins TRBV5-1 and TRBJ1-2; D uncertain. CDR1 and CDR2 (germline): SGHRS, YFSETQ. The length of the CDR3 is 15 residues. V gave up 0 bases and J gave up 1 base, with 10 bases separating them. Here the CDR3 DNA reads TGCGCCAGCAGCTTGGGCGGAGATTATAACTATGGCTACACCTTC. Protein product: CASSLGGDYNYGYTF.

The CDR3 DNA sequence: TGTGCCAGCAGGGGACTAGCAGGCACAGATACGCAGTATTTT. Translated: CASRGLAGTDTQYF. The chain combines TRBV3-1 (or the pseudogene TRBV3-2) with TRBJ2-3, with 9 bases identical to TRBD2. The CDR3 has 14 residues. V was pared by 6 bases and J by 1 base, with 2 bases of the junction left unmatched. Germline V lookup: CDR1 LGHDT, CDR2 YNNKEL (reference sequence).

The J gene is TRBJ2-3, the V gene TRBV6-1, with TRBD2 identical over 14 bases. The V gene end was trimmed by 4 bases and the J gene end by 7 bases; junction bases not matched to a gene: 7. The germline V gene has CDR1 MNHNS and CDR2 SASEGT. This CDR3 comprises 16 residues. The CDR3: CASSATSGGALNTQYF. The DNA of the CDR3 is TGTGCCAGCAGTGCGACTAGCGGGGGGGCCCTTAATACGCAGTATTTT.

This chain uses TRBV3-1 (or the pseudogene TRBV3-2) with TRBJ1-5; the D gene is possibly TRBD1 (6 bases). The CDR3 runs 17 residues. Deletions cut 4 bases from V and 5 bases from J, with 21 bases between. Germline lookup yields CDR1 LGHDT and CDR2 YNNKEL (reference sequence). The CDR3 nucleotides read TGTGCCAGCAGCCGCCCAGGGACACGTGGGAGCGATCAGCCCCAGCATTTT. This sequence encodes CASSRPGTRGSDQPQHF.

The chain couples TRBV24-1 to TRBJ2-6; 8 nucleotides align to TRBD1. V trimming: 10 bases; J trimming: 3 bases; junction bases outside the gene matches: 4. Germline CDR1 is KGHDR and CDR2 is SFDVKD. This CDR3 region has 14 residues. The CDR3 DNA reads TGTGCCACTGGACAGGGCGGTGGGGCCAACGTCCTGACTTTC. The encoded protein is CATGQGGGANVLTF.

The V and J genes are TRBV21-1 and TRBJ1-2; whether TRBD1, the table's D call, matches the DNA was not checked. TRBV21-1 is an annotated pseudogene. This CDR3 contains 19 residues. The CDR3 sequence: CASSKGTDRWDRGLHGYTF. The CDR3 nucleotides are TGTGCCAGCAGCAAAGGGACCGACCGGTGGGACAGGGGTTTGCATGGCTACACCTTC.

The chain couples TRBV7-9 to TRBJ1-1; D is unclear. The ends were cut back, 5 bases at V and 0 bases at J, with 13 bases in the middle. Germline CDR1 reads SEHNR; CDR2 reads FQNEAQ (reference sequence). This CDR3 has 15 residues. The DNA for the CDR3 is TGTGCCAGCAGCCCTACTGCCAGGATGAACACTGAAGCTTTCTTT. It encodes CASSPTARMNTEAFF.

The chain has TRBV2 and TRBJ1-1; no firm D call. Germline-derived CDR1 and CDR2 are SNHLY and FYNNEI. The CDR3 contains 14 residues. Trimming took 2 bases from V and 0 from J, leaving 7 bases between them. In nucleotides, the CDR3 is TGTGCCAGCAGTGAATTGGGCATGAACACTGAAGCTTTCTTT. Its translation is CASSELGMNTEAFF.

The J gene is TRBJ2-4, the V gene TRBV30; D is perhaps TRBD1 (6 bases). The CDR3 extends over 13 amino acids. Germline CDR1 GTSNPN, CDR2 SVGIG (reference sequence). Trimming left V 8 bases short and J 2 bases short, with 13 bases between. The CDR3 coding sequence is TGTGCCGCTCTCCAGGGGACCAAAAACATTCAGTACTTC. Translation: CAALQGTKNIQYF. Full variable domain (outside the CDR3, taken from reference TRBV30 and TRBJ2-4): SQTIHQWPATLVQPVGSPLSLECTVEGTSNPNLYWYRQAAGRGLQLLFYSVGIGQISSEVPQNLSASRPQDRQFILSSKKLLLSDSGFYLCAALQGTKNIQYFGAGTRLSVL.

This rearrangement joins TRBV3-1 (or the pseudogene TRBV3-2) to TRBJ1-1, with 8 positions matching TRBD1. Germline-derived CDR1 and CDR2 are LGHDT and YNNKEL (reference sequence). The CDR3 runs to 16 residues. V lost 1 base, J lost 6 bases, and 10 bases stayed unmatched. The CDR3 protein is CASSQAQGAEDPEAFF. In nucleotides, the CDR3 is TGTGCCAGCAGCCAAGCCCAGGGGGCTGAGGATCCTGAAGCTTTCTTT.